A selection of T cell receptor beta chains follows, all from one sample in a study of neurological immune-mediated disorders. TCRdb re-derived calls from the 5' RACE reads in MiXCR, one entry per CDR3 protein. The top ten clones hold around 2.7% of a sample with about 87,000 distinct CDR3 sequences, around 3.5% of them seen once. The material sequenced was PBMCs. The receptors come from a woman between 45 and 65 years old with multiple sclerosis. The CDR3 runs from the conserved cysteine through the conserved F or W. The D gene is left open where the match is weak. Size values are once, few and many counts, or a class for expanded clones, and some rows have none.

many TRBJ2-3 . TRBV6-5 TGTGCCAGCAGTTACGGGGGTACAAGCACAGATACGCAGTATTTT CASSYGGTSTDTQYF
many TRBJ1-5 . TRBV5-6 TGTGCCAGCAGCTTGGTTGGGGCGATAGGGCAGCCCCAGCATTTT CASSLVGAIGQPQHF
few TRBJ2-3 . TRBV20-1 TGCAGTGCGTCCCAAGGGGGGACGGCAGATACGCAGTATTTT CSASQGGTADTQYF
many TRBJ1-1 . TRBV5-1 TGCGCCAGCAGTCGGGACATTTGGGACACTGAAGCTTTCTTT CASSRDIWDTEAFF
many TRBJ2-7 . TRBV27 TGTGCCAGCAGTTTATCGATAAAGGGTTACGAGCAGTACTTC CASSLSIKGYEQYF
many TRBJ1-2 . TRBV20-1 TGCAGTGCCCCGGGGATCGGGCTTGGCTACACCTTC CSAPGIGLGYTF
many TRBJ2-3 . TRBV20-1 TGCAGTGCTAGAGATGGTCGACGCACAGATACGCAGTATTTT CSARDGRRTDTQYF
many TRBJ2-3 . TRBV3-1 TGTGCCAGCAGCCAAGATCTGACCCGCACAGATACGCAGTATTTT CASSQDLTRTDTQYF
few TRBJ2-3 TRBD1 TRBV20-1 TGCAGTGCTTTCGGGGACAGCAGCACAGATACGCAGTATTTT CSAFGDSSTDTQYF
many TRBJ1-2 . TRBV7-9 TGTGCCAGCAGCTTAGGCGGGGGGGGCTATGGCTACACCTTC CASSLGGGGYGYTF
many TRBJ1-1 . TRBV5-1 TGCGCCAGCAGCTTTGCAGGGAACACTGAAGCTTTCTTT CASSFAGNTEAFF
many TRBJ1-5 . TRBV9 TGTGCCAGCAGCCAAATGGGTGACCAGCCCCAGCATTTT CASSQMGDQPQHF
many TRBJ2-2 . TRBV5-1 TGCGCCAGCAGCTTGGAGGGACGGATTACCGGGGAGCTGTTTTTT CASSLEGRITGELFF
many TRBJ2-3 . TRBV5-6 TGTGCCAGCAGCTTGATGAGATTAGGGGATACGCAGTATTTT CASSLMRLGDTQYF
many TRBJ2-5 TRBD2 TRBV10-3 TGTGCCATCAGTGACGGGGAGGGAGAGACCCAGTACTTC CAISDGEGETQYF
many TRBJ2-7 . TRBV20-1 TGCAGTGCTAGAGTCAGGGAGAACGAGCAGTACTTC CSARVRENEQYF
many TRBJ2-1 . TRBV20-1 TGCAGTGCTAGCTCAGCGGCTAAGGATTACAATGAGCAGTTCTTC CSASSAAKDYNEQFF
. TRBJ2-7 . TRBV14 TGTGCCAGCAGCCAAGACACACCGTCCTACGAGCAGTACTTC CASSQDTPSYEQYF
many TRBJ1-6 . TRBV20-1 TGCAGTGCTAGAGAGGGGACGTCGAGCTCACCCCTCCACTTT CSAREGTSSSPLHF
many TRBJ1-1 . TRBV7-2 TGTGCCAGCAGCTTAGGGAGTTACTCCACTGAAGCTTTCTTT CASSLGSYSTEAFF
many TRBJ2-1 TRBD2 TRBV12-3/TRBV12-4 TGTGCCAGCAGTTTATCTCGCGGGGGGGCCGGGGAGCAGTTCTTC CASSLSRGGAGEQFF
many TRBJ2-3 TRBD1 TRBV29-1 TGCAGCGGGGGGACAGGGGGCTCCGCAGATACGCAGTATTTT CSGGTGGSADTQYF
many TRBJ1-6 . TRBV12-3/TRBV12-4 TGTGCCAGCAGCCTCTGGGGCAGACCCCTCCACTTT CASSLWGRPLHF
many TRBJ2-6 TRBD1 TRBV9 TGTGCCAGCAGCCCCGGGACAGGGTACTCTGGGGCCAACGTCCTGACTTTC CASSPGTGYSGANVLTF
many TRBJ1-5 TRBD1 TRBV6-6 TGTGCCAGCAGTACCACGACAGGGGACTTTGGCAATCAGCCCCAGCATTTT CASSTTTGDFGNQPQHF
many TRBJ2-1 TRBD1 TRBV20-1 TGCAGTGCTAGAGATAGGAAGGGACAGGGGGCAGTTAATGAGCAGTTCTTC CSARDRKGQGAVNEQFF
many TRBJ2-3 TRBD2 TRBV7-2 TGTGCCAGCAGCTTCGGACTAGCGGGGACAGATACGCAGTATTTT CASSFGLAGTDTQYF